This TCR beta chain was obtained from a study of blood T cells in healthy people across ages. This CDR3 contains 15 residues. Germline lookup yields CDR1 SGHRS and CDR2 YFSETQ. J was trimmed by 9 bases and V by 4 bases; bases with no gene match: 12. The second PCR ran roughly 6 to 11 cycles with a sample-barcoded 5' primer and J-beta primers. MiXCR, run by TCRdb on the 5' RACE reads, gives a single entry per CDR3 protein. Of 700,000 to 900,000 distinct CDR3 sequences listed, approximately 24% are singletons. These data also formed part of another study, on T cells of mothers and their children.

Sequencing was done on a sample of blood. The TCR comes from a boy aged 5-17 years in good health. The chain is built from TRBV5-1 and TRBJ2-1; 8 positions agree with TRBD1. CDR3 protein: CASSPDRGPRSEQFF. Written as DNA, the CDR3 is TGCGCCAGCAGCCCCGACAGGGGACCAAGAAGTGAGCAGTTCTTC.